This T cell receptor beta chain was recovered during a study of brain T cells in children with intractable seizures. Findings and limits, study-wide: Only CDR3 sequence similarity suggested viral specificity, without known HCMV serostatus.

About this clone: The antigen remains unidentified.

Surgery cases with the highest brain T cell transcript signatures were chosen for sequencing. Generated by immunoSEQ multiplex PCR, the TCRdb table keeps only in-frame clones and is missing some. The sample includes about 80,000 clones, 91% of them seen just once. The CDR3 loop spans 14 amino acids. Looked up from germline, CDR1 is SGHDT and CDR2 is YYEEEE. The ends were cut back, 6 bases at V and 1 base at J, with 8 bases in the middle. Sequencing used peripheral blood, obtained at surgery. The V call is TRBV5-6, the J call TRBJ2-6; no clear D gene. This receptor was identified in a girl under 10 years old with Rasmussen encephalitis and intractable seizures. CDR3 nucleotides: TGTGCCAGCACCTATCAATCTGGGGCCAACGTCCTGACTTTC. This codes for CASTYQSGANVLTF.